Shown below are 15 T cell receptor beta chains from a single sample sequenced in a study of blood T cells in healthy people across ages (dated by TCRdb to between 2014 and 2017). Library creation used 5' RACE. The sequencer listed for this sample is Illumina HiSeq 2500. A second PCR of about 6 to 11 cycles was performed with a sample-barcoded 5' primer and a J-beta primer mix. Starting from the raw public reads, TCRdb applied fastp trimming at Q25, assembled clones with MiXCR and retained in-frame beta chains. Each record represents a unique CDR3 protein, reported with the most common genes and DNA among its rows. The sample table lists roughly 1,500,000 distinct CDR3 sequences, around two fifths of them with a count of one. 7.9% of the sample is in the top ten clones. The sample comprised blood. The receptors were sampled from a woman aged 18-29 years in good health.

J is TRBJ2-3 and V is TRBV12-3 or TRBV12-4; D is perhaps TRBD2 (6 bases). V lost 4 bases, J lost 2 bases, and 10 bases lay in between. The CDR3 is made up of 14 amino acids. The chain's CDR3 is CASSSEGATDTQYF. CDR3 nucleotide sequence: TGTGCCAGCAGTTCGGAGGGCGCCACAGATACGCAGTATTTT.

The chain is built from TRBV6-1 and TRBJ1-2, with no clear D. Per germline, CDR1 MNHNS and CDR2 SASEGT. V was shortened by 1 base and J by 7 bases, with 16 bases between the two germline ends. The CDR3 spans 15 residues. CDR3 nucleotide sequence: TGTGCCAGCAGTGAAGTTGCGGACCCAACCGGTGGCTACACCTTC. Its protein is CASSEVADPTGGYTF.

This chain links TRBV6-1 with TRBJ1-1; a weak D match, TRBD1 (5 bases). The germline V gene encodes CDR1 MNHNS and CDR2 SASEGT. CDR3 length equals 14 residues. Trimming removed 6 bases from V and 2 bases from J, with 13 bases in between. In nucleotides, the CDR3 is TGTGCCAGCAGGGGGGGACTGACCAACACTGAAGCTTTCTTT. It specifies CASRGGLTNTEAFF.

The chain employs TRBV28 and TRBJ2-4, with 8 bases identical to TRBD1. The CDR3 loop spans 15 amino acids. Germline V gene sequence: CDR1 MDHEN, CDR2 SYDVKM. The junction had 15 bases not matched to a gene; V was cut back by 2 bases and J by 15 bases. The CDR3 coding sequence is TGTGCCAGCAGTTTAGAGACTGGTTGGACAGGGCCCCGGTACTTC. Translated: CASSLETGWTGPRYF.

The table lists this clonotype with a few counts. This chain uses TRBV25-1 with TRBJ1-2; a possible D gene is TRBD1 (5 bases). Germline assignment: CDR1 MGHDK and CDR2 SYGVNS. Trimming took 9 bases from V and 4 from J, leaving 9 bases between them. This CDR3 contains 11 residues. The CDR3 protein is CASQGFYGYTF. In DNA form, the CDR3 reads TGTGCCAGTCAGGGTTTCTATGGCTACACCTTC.

This clonotype was detected only a few times. The chain combines TRBV27 with TRBJ2-7, with TRBD1 matching 9 bases. This CDR3 is 15 amino acids long. Trimming cost V 2 bases and J 3 bases; bases outside gene matches: 5. Germline CDR1 MNHEY, CDR2 SMNVEV (reference sequence). This CDR3 is CASSLRDRVHYEQYF. The CDR3 bases are TGTGCCAGCAGTTTAAGGGACAGGGTGCACTACGAGCAGTACTTC.

The rearrangement links TRBV29-1 to TRBJ1-2, with 7 bases aligning to TRBD1. Losses at the gene ends were 5 bases for V and 2 bases for J; bases not matched to a gene: 5. Germline V gene lookup returns CDR1 SQVTM and CDR2 ANQGSEA. CDR3 length: 13 residues. CDR3 sequence: CSVKQGGNYGYTF. CDR3 nucleotide sequence: TGCAGCGTTAAGCAGGGGGGAAACTATGGCTACACCTTC.

V and J are TRBV20-1 and TRBJ2-1; 16 bases are shared with TRBD2. Germline trimming cut 3 bases from V and 0 bases from J; bases unmatched to any gene: 11. This CDR3 is 20 amino acids long. Germline CDR1 is DFQATT and CDR2 is SNEGSKA (reference sequence). This CDR3 reads CSASSLAGLAGGSSYNEQFF. The CDR3 DNA sequence: TGCAGTGCTAGCAGCCTTGCGGGACTAGCGGGGGGGAGCTCCTACAATGAGCAGTTCTTC.

This clonotype was counted a few times. J is TRBJ2-7 and V is TRBV5-1, with 7 bases lining up with TRBD2. The germline CDR1 and CDR2 sequences are SGHRS and YFSETQ. V lost 0 bases and J lost 2; bases outside the gene matches: 2. The CDR3 consists of 14 residues. CDR3 DNA: TGCGCCAGCAGCTTGGCGGCGGGGGCCTACGAGCAGTACTTC. This sequence encodes CASSLAAGAYEQYF.

In this sample, this clonotype turned up once. V gene TRBV10-3 combines with J gene TRBJ2-3; tentative D call: TRBD2 (8 bases). Germline V lookup: CDR1 ENHRY, CDR2 SYGVKD. The CDR3 spans 16 residues. Trimming cost V 0 bases and J 3 bases, with 13 bases left between them. The CDR3 region has the DNA TGTGCCATCAGTGAGTCATTAGCGGGACAGACAGATACGCAGTATTTT. Protein sequence: CAISESLAGQTDTQYF.

This clonotype has a handful of counts. This chain links TRBV20-1 with TRBJ1-2; D is unclear. CDR1 and CDR2 from the germline V gene are DFQATT and SNEGSKA (reference sequence). The CDR3 is made up of 14 amino acids. V lost 3 bases and J lost 2, with 13 bases in between. CDR3 nucleotides: TGCAGTGCTAGTATCAAAGGAGGGAACTATGGCTACACCTTC. Translation: CSASIKGGNYGYTF.

The genes are TRBV12-3 or TRBV12-4 and TRBJ2-7, with 7 bases aligning to TRBD1. Unmatched junction bases numbered 3, after V lost 5 bases and J lost 8 bases. This CDR3 contains 11 residues. The CDR3 nucleotides are TGTGCCAGCAGTCCGGGACAGAAGCAGTACTTC. Translated, it gives CASSPGQKQYF.

This chain connects TRBV4-1 to TRBJ2-1; unclear D gene. V lost 1 base, J lost 4 bases, and 14 bases lay in between. There are 16 residues in the CDR3. The germline gives CDR1 MGHRA, CDR2 YSYEKL. CDR3 region: CASSQVGQKGYNEQFF. The CDR3 nucleotides read TGCGCCAGCAGCCAAGTCGGGCAAAAAGGGTACAATGAGCAGTTCTTC.

The J gene is TRBJ2-1, the V gene TRBV5-1, with D unresolved. Trimming stripped 6 bases from V and 5 bases from J, with 6 bases between. The CDR3 has 11 residues. In germline, CDR1 is SGHRS, CDR2 YFSETQ. CDR3 sequence: CASNGHNEQFF. CDR3 nucleotides: TGCGCCAGCAATGGACACAATGAGCAGTTCTTC.

Ten or more counts support this clonotype. This rearrangement joins TRBV6-4 to TRBJ2-3; 11 bases map to TRBD2. Losses at the gene ends were 6 bases for V and 0 bases for J; bases not matched to a gene: 5. CDR3 length: 16 residues. The V gene's germline CDR1 is MRHNA and CDR2 SNTAGT. CDR3 nucleotides: TGTGCCAGCAGCAAGACTAGCGGGACTAGCACAGATACGCAGTATTTT. Encoded protein: CASSKTSGTSTDTQYF.